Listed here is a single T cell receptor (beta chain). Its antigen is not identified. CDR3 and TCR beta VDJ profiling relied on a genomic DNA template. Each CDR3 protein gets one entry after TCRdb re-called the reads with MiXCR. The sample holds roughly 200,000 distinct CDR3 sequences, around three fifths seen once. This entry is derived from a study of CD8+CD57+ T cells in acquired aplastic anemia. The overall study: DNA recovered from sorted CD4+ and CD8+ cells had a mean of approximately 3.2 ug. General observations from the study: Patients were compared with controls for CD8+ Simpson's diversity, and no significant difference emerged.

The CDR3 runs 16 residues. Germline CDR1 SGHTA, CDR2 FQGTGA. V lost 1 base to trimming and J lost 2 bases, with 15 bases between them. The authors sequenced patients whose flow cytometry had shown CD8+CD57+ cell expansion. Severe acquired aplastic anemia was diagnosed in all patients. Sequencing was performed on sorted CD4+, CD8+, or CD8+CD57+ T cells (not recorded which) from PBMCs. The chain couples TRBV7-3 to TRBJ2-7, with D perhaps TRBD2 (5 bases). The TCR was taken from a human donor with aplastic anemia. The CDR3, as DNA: TGTGCCAGCAGCTTAAAGCCCGCATTCGGGACCTACGAGCAGTACTTC. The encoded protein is CASSLKPAFGTYEQYF.